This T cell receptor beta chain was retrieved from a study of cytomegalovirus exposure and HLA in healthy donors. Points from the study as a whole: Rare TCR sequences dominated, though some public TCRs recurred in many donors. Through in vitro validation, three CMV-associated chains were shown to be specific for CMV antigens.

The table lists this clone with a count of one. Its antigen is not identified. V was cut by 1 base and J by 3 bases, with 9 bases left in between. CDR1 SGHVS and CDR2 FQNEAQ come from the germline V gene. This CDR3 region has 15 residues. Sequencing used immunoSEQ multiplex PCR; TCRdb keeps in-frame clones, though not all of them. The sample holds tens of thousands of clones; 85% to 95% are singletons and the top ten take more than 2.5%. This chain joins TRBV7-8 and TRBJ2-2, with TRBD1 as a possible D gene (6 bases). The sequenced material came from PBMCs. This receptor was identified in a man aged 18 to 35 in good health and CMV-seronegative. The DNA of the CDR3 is TGTGCCAGCAGCTTAGGACAGGAAGACACCGGGGAGCTGTTTTTT. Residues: CASSLGQEDTGELFF.